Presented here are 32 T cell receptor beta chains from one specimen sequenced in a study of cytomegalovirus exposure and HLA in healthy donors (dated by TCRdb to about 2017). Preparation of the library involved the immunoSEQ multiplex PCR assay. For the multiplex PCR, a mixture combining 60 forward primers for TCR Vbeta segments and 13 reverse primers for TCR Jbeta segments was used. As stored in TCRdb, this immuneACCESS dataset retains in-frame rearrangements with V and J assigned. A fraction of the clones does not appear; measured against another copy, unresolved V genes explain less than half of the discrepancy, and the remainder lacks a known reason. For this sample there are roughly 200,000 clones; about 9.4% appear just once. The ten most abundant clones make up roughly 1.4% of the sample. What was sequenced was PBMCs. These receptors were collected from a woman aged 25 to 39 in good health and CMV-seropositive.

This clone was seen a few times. The CDR3 spells CASSLLFGVTNEQFF. Here the CDR3 DNA reads TGTGCCAGCAGCTTATTGTTCGGGGTTACCAATGAGCAGTTCTTC. The V and J genes are TRBV7-9 and TRBJ2-1, with D maybe TRBD2 (5 bases). This CDR3 is 15 amino acids long. V dropped 2 bases and J dropped 6 bases, with 14 bases sitting between them. Germline V gene sequence: CDR1 SEHNR, CDR2 FQNEAQ (reference sequence).

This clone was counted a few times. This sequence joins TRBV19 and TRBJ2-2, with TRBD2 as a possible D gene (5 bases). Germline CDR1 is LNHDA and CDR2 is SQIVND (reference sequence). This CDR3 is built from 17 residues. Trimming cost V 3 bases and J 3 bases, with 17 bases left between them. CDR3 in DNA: TGTGCCAGTAGTATTGTTCGGATGCGAGCGGACACCGGGGAGCTGTTTTTT. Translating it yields CASSIVRMRADTGELFF.

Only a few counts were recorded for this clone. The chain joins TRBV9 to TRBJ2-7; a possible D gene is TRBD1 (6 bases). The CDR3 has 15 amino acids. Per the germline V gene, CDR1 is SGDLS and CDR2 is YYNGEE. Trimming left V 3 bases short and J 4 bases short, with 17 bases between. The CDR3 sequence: CASSEGTSPRYEQYF. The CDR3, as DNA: TGTGCCAGCAGCGAGGGGACATCACCCCGTTACGAGCAGTACTTC.

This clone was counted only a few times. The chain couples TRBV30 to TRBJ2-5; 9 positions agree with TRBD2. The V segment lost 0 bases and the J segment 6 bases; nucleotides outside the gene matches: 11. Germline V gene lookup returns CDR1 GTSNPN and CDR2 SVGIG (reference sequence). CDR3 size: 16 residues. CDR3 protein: CAWSVEAGGPGKTQYF. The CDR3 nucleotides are TGTGCCTGGAGTGTAGAGGCGGGAGGGCCGGGGAAGACCCAGTACTTC.

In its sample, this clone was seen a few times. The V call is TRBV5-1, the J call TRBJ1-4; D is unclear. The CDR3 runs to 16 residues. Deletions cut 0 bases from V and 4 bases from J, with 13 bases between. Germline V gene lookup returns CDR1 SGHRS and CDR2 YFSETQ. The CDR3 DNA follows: TGCGCCAGCAGCTTGGGGGAGGTTACCAGTAATGAAAAACTGTTTTTT. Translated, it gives CASSLGEVTSNEKLFF.

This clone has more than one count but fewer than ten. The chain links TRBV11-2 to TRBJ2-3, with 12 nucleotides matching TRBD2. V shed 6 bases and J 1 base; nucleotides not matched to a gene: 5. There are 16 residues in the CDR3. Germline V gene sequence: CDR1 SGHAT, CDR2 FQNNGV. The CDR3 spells CASRSSGRARTDTQYF. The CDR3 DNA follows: TGTGCCAGCAGATCTAGCGGGAGGGCCCGCACAGATACGCAGTATTTT.

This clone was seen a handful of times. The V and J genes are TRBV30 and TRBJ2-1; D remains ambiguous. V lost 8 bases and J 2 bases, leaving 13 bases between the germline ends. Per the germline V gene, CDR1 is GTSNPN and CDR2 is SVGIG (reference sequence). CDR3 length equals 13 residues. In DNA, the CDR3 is TGTGCCAGAGAGGCTTCTACCTACAATGAGCAGTTCTTC. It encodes CAREASTYNEQFF.

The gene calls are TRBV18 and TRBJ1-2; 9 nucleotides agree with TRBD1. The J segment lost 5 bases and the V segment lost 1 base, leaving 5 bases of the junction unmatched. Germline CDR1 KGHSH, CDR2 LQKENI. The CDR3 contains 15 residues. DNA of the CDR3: TGTGCCAGCTCACCACGGCGGACAGGGGATTATGGCTACACCTTC. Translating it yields CASSPRRTGDYGYTF.

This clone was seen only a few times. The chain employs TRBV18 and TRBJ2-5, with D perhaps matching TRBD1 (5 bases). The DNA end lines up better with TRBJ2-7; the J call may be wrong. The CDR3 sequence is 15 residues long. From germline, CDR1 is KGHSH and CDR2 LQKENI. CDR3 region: CASSRDSQSSYEQYF. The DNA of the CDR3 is TGTGCCAGCTCACGAGACAGCCAAAGCTCCTACGAGCAGTACTTC.

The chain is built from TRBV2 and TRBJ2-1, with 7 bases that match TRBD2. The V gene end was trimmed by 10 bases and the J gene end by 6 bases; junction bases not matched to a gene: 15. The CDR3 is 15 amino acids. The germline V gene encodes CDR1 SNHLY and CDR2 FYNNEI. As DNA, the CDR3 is TGTGCCACCACCGGGACTACCGTTTTCGGCAATGAGCAGTTCTTC. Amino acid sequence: CATTGTTVFGNEQFF.

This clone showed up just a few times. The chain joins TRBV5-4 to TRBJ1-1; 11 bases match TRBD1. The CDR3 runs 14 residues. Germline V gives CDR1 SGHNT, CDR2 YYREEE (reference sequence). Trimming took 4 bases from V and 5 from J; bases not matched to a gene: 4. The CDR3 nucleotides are TGTGCCAGCAGCCCGGGACAGGGGGGGACTGAAGCTTTCTTT. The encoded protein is CASSPGQGGTEAFF. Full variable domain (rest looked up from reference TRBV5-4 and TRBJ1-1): ETGVTQSPTHLIKTRGQQVTLRCSSQSGHNTVSWYQQALGQGPQFIFQYYREEENGRGNFPPRFSGLQFPNYSSELNVNALELDDSALYLCASSPGQGGTEAFFGQGTRLTVV.

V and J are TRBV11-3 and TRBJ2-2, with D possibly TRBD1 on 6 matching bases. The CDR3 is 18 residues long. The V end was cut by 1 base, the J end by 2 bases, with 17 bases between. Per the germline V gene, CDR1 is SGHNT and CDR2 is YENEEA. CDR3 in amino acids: CASSLGGWGHLNTGELFF. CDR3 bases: TGTGCCAGCAGCTTAGGGGGATGGGGACACCTAAACACCGGGGAGCTGTTTTTT. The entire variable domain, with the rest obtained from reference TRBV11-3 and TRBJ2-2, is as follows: EAGVVQSPRYKIIEKKQPVAFWCNPISGHNTLYWYLQNLGQGPELLIRYENEEAVDDSQLPKDRFSAERLKGVDSTLKIQPAELGDSAVYLCASSLGGWGHLNTGELFFGEGSRLTVL.

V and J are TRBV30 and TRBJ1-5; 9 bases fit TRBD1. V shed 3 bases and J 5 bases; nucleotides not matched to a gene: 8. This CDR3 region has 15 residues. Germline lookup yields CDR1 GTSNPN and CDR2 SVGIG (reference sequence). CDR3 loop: CAWSEGTGLYQPQHF. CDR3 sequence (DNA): TGTGCCTGGAGCGAGGGGACAGGGCTCTATCAGCCCCAGCATTTT.

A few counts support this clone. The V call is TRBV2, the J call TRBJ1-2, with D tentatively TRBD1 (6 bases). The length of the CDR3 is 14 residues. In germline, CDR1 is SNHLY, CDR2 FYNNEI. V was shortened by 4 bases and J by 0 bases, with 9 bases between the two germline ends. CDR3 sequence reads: CASSVRGPNYGYTF. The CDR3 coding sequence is TGTGCCAGCAGTGTCAGGGGACCTAACTATGGCTACACCTTC.

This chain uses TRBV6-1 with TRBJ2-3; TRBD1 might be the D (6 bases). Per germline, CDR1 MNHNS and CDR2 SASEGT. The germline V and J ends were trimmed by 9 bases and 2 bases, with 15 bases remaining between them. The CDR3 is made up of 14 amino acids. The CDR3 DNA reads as TGTGCCAGTCTTACAGGGTCCCTCACAGATACGCAGTATTTT. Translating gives CASLTGSLTDTQYF.

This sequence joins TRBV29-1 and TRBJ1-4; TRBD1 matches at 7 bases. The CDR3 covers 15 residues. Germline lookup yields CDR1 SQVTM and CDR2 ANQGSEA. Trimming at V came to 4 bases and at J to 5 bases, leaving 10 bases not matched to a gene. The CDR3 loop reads CSVVGLGGGNEKLFF. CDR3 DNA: TGCAGCGTTGTAGGGTTAGGGGGCGGGAATGAAAAACTGTTTTTT.

The CDR3 here is CASSLVHYEQYF. DNA of the CDR3: TGTGCCAGCAGCTTAGTCCACTACGAGCAGTACTTC. The V and J genes are TRBV7-9 and TRBJ2-7; D gene uncertain. This CDR3 spans 12 amino acids. V was shortened by 1 base and J by 3 bases, with 4 bases between the two germline ends. Germline V gene data show CDR1 as SEHNR and CDR2 as FQNEAQ (reference sequence).

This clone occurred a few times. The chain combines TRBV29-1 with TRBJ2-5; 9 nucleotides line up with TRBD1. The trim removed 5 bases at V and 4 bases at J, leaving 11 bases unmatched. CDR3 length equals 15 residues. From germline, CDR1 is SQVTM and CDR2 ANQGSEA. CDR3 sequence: CSVPITGQGRETQYF. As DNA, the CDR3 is TGCAGCGTTCCGATAACGGGACAGGGACGAGAGACCCAGTACTTC.

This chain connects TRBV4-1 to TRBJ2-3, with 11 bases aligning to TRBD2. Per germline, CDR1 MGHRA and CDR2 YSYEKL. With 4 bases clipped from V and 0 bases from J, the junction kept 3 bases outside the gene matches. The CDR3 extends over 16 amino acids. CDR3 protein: CASSLRLAGSTDTQYF. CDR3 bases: TGCGCCAGCAGCCTACGACTAGCGGGGAGCACAGATACGCAGTATTTT.

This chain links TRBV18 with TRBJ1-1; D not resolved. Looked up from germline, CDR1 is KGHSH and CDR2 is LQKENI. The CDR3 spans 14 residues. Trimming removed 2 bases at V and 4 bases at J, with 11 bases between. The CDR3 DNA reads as TGTGCCAGCTCACCATATCCGGGGAGCACTGAAGCTTTCTTT. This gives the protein CASSPYPGSTEAFF.

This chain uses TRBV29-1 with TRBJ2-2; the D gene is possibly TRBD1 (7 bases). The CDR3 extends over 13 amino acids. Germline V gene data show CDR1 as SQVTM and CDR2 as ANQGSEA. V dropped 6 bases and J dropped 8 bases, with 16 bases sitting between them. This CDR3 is CSVFQGGIGELFF. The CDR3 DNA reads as TGCAGCGTGTTTCAGGGGGGTATAGGGGAGCTGTTTTTT.

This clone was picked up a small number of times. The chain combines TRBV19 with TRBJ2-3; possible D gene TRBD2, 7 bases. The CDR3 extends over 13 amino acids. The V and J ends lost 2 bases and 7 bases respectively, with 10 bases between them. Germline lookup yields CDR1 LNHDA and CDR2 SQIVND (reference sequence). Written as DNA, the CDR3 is TGTGCCAGTAGTATACGGGGGGCTTATACGCAGTATTTT. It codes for CASSIRGAYTQYF.

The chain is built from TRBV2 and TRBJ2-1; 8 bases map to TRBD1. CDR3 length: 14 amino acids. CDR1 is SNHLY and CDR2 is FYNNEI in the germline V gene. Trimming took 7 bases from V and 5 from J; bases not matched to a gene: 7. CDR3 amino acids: CASIIDRGNNEQFF. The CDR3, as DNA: TGTGCCAGCATTATCGACAGGGGTAACAATGAGCAGTTCTTC.

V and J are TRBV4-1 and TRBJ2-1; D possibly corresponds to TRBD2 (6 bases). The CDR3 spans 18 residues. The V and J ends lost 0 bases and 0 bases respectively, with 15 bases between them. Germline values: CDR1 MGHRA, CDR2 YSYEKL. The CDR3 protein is CASSQDRETATSYNEQFF. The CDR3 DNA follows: TGCGCCAGCAGCCAAGATCGGGAGACAGCGACCTCCTACAATGAGCAGTTCTTC.

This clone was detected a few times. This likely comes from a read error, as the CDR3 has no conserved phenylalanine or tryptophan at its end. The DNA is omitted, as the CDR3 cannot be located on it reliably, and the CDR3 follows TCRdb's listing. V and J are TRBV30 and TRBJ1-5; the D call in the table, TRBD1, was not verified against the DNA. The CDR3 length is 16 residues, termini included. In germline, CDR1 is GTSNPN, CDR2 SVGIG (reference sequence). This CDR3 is CDWSVGTTYSNQPKHL.

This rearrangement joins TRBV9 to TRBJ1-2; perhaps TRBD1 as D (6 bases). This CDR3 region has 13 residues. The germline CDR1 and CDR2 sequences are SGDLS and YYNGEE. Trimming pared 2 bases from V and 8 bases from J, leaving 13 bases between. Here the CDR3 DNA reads TGTGCCAGCAGCGTCCCAGGGGATTCAGGCTACACCTTC. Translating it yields CASSVPGDSGYTF. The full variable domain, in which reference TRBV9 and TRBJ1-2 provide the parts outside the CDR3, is DSGVTQTPKHLITATGQRVTLRCSPRSGDLSVYWYQQSLDQGLQFLIQYYNGEERAKGNILERFSAQQFPDLHSELNLSSLELGDSALYFCASSVPGDSGYTFGSGTRLTVV.

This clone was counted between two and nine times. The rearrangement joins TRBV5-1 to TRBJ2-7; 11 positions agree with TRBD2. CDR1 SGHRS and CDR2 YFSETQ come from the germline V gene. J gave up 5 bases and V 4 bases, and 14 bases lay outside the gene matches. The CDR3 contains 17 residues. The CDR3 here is CASSPYHLAGGGDEQYF. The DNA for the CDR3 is TGCGCCAGCAGCCCCTATCATCTAGCGGGAGGAGGCGACGAGCAGTACTTC.

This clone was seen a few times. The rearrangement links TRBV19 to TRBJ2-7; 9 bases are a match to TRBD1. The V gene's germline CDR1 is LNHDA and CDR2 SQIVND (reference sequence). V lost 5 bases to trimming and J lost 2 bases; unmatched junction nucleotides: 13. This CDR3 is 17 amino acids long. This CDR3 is CASSYMGGQGKAYEQYF. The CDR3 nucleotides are TGTGCCAGTAGTTATATGGGAGGACAGGGGAAAGCCTACGAGCAGTACTTC.

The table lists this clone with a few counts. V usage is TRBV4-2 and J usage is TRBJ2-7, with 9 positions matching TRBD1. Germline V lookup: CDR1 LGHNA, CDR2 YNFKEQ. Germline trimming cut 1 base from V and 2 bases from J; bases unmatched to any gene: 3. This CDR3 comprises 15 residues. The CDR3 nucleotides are TGTGCCAGCAGCCAAGGACAGGGGGACACCTACGAGCAGTACTTC. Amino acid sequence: CASSQGQGDTYEQYF.

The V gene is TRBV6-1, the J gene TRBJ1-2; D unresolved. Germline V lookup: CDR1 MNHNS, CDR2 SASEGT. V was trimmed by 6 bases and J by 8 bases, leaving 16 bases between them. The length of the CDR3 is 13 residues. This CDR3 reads CASSEILQGGYTF. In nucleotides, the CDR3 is TGTGCCAGCAGCGAAATACTACAAGGCGGCTACACCTTC.

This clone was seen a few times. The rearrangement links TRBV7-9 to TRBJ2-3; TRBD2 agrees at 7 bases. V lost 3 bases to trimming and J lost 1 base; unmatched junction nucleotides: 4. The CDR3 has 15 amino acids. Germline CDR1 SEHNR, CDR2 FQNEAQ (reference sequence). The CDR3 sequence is CASSFFREGTDTQYF. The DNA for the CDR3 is TGTGCCAGCAGCTTTTTCCGGGAGGGCACAGATACGCAGTATTTT.

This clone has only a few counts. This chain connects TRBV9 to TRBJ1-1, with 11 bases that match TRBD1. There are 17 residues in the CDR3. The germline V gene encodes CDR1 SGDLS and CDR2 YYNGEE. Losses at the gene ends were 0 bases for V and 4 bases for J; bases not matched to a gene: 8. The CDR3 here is CASSVVWDRGGSTEAFF. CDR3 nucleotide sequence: TGTGCCAGCAGCGTAGTTTGGGACAGGGGGGGCAGCACTGAAGCTTTCTTT.